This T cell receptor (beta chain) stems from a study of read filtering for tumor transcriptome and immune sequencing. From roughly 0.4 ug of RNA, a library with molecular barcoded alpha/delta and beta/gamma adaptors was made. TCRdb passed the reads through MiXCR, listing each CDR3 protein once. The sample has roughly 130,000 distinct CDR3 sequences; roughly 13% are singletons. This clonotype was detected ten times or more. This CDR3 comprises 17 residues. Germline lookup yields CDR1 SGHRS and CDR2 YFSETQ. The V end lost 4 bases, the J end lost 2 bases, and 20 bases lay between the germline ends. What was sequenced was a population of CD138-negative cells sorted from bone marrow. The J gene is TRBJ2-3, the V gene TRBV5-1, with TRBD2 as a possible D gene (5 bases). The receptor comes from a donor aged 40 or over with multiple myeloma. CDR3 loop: CASSERSGAGNTDTQYF. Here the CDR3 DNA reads TGCGCCAGCAGCGAAAGAAGCGGTGCGGGCAACACAGATACGCAGTATTTT. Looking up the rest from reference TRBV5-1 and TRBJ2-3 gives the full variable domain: KAGVTQTPRYLIKTRGQQVTLSCSPISGHRSVSWYQQTPGQGLQFLFEYFSETQRNKGNFPGRFSGRQFSNSRSEMNVSTLELGDSALYLCASSERSGAGNTDTQYFGPGTRLTVL.